A selection of T cell receptor beta chains follows, all from one sample in a study of tumor-infiltrating lymphocytes in primary liver carcinoma. TCRdb processed the multiplex PCR reads anew with MiXCR; each CDR3 protein has one entry. The table has around 170,000 distinct CDR3 sequences, approximately 60% seen once; the top ten hold around 68%. What was sequenced was peripheral blood. The receptors come from a man aged 40-50 years with primary liver carcinoma and hepatitis B virus infection. CDR3s include the opening cysteine and the closing phenylalanine or tryptophan. A D gene is named only where the DNA matches it firmly. For some rows the clone size is stated as once, few or many, or as a class when expanded; others skip it.

>TRBJ1-5|many|TRBV7-8|NA
TGTGCCAGCAGCTGGGAGGAATCTAGCAATCAGCCCCAGCATTTT
CASSWEESSNQPQHF
>TRBJ2-7|once|TRBV11-2|NA
TGTACCAGCAGCCTACCACTTGGGACGACCTACGAGCAGTACTTC
CTSSLPLGTTYEQYF
>TRBJ2-5|few|TRBV10-3|TRBD1
TGTGCCATCAGGACAGGGAGTGAGACCCAGTACTTC
CAIRTGSETQYF
>TRBJ2-3|NA|TRBV10-1|NA
TGCACCAGCAGTGAGCCGGAACACACAGATACGCAGTATTTT
CTSSEPEHTDTQYF
>TRBJ2-5|many|TRBV11-2|TRBD2
TGTGCCAGCAGCTTAGATCGGCTAGCGGGGGGATGGACCCAGTACTTC
CASSLDRLAGGWTQYF
>TRBJ2-3|NA|TRBV11-2|TRBD2
TGTGCCAGCAGCCCTGGACTAGCGGGCCCAGTTACGCAGTATTTT
CASSPGLAGPVTQYF
>TRBJ1-1|NA|TRBV6-5|NA
TGTGCCAGCAGTTATGGGGCAGGTGAGACTGAAGCTTTCTTT
CASSYGAGETEAFF
>TRBJ2-1|NA|TRBV12-3/TRBV12-4|NA
TGTGCCAGCAGCGCGGAGAGCAATGAGCAGTTCTTC
CASSAESNEQFF
>TRBJ2-3|NA|TRBV30|TRBD1
TGTGCCTGGAGTGTATGGACAGGGAGTACAGATACGCAGTATTTT
CAWSVWTGSTDTQYF
>TRBJ2-5|many|TRBV4-1|NA
TGCGCCAGCAGCCAGAGACAGCAACAAGAGACCCAGTACTTC
CASSQRQQQETQYF
>TRBJ2-1|few|TRBV12-3/TRBV12-4|TRBD2
TGTGCCAGCAGTTTTGGACTAGCAGTCTACAATGAGCAGTTCTTC
CASSFGLAVYNEQFF
>TRBJ2-1|NA|TRBV11-2|TRBD2
TGTGCCAGCAGCTTAGATGGGTTTTGGCGGGAGGGCCGGATCGAGCAGTTCTTC
CASSLDGFWREGRIEQFF
>TRBJ2-1|NA|TRBV11-2|TRBD2
TGTACCAGCAGCTTAGGGACTATGGGGCAAGAGCACTTCTTC
CTSSLGTMGQEHFF
>TRBJ2-1|few|TRBV20-1|NA
TGCAGTGCTAATGGGCTAGGGACCTACAATGAGCAGTTCTTC
CSANGLGTYNEQFF
>TRBJ2-2|NA|TRBV5-4|TRBD1
TGTGCCAGCCAGCTTGAAATCAGGGGGCGGACCGGGAAGCTGTTTTTT
CASQLEIRGRTGKLFF
>TRBJ2-5|NA|TRBV5-4|NA
TGTGCCAGCAGCTTAGGACAGAACCAAGAGACCCAGTACTTC
CASSLGQNQETQYF
>TRBJ2-7|once|TRBV13|TRBD2
TGTGCCAGCAGCCTAGCTTTTACCCCCGGGACTAGCGGAAACGAGCAGTACTTC
CASSLAFTPGTSGNEQYF
>TRBJ2-7|NA|TRBV11-2|NA
TGTGTCTGCAGCTTAAACGACGGAGCCTACGAACAGTACTTC
CVCSLNDGAYEQYF
>TRBJ1-2|NA|TRBV4-1|NA
TGCGCCAGTAGCCAAGATGGGGCATGGAGGGACTATGGCTACACCTTC
CASSQDGAWRDYGYTF
>TRBJ1-5|few|TRBV10-3|TRBD1
TGTGCCACCCAAGAAAATACCGGGACAGAAAATCAGCCCCAGCATTTT
CATQENTGTENQPQHF
>TRBJ2-7|few|TRBV6-1|NA
TGTGCCAGCAGTGAAGCCGTGAGTACCCACGAGCAGTACTTC
CASSEAVSTHEQYF
>TRBJ1-6|NA|TRBV7-9|NA
TGTGCCAGCAGCCCCGCATATAATTCACCCCTCCACTTT
CASSPAYNSPLHF
>TRBJ2-2|NA|TRBV11-1|TRBD1
TGTGCCAGCAGCGTAACAGGGGCCGCTGGGATCCGGGGGCTGTTTTTT
CASSVTGAAGIRGLFF
>TRBJ2-2|NA|TRBV6-5|TRBD1
TGTGCCAGCAGCTACTCAGGGGGCAGCACCGGGGAGCTGTTTTTT
CASSYSGGSTGELFF
>TRBJ2-3|NA|TRBV29-1|NA
TGCAGCGCGCAACAGGGACTCCTTAGCACAGATGTGCAGTATTTT
CSAQQGLLSTDVQYF
>TRBJ2-6|once|TRBV6-5|NA
TGTGCCAGCAGTTACGGCCAGGGCTCCTCTGGGGCCAACGTCCTGACTTTC
CASSYGQGSSGANVLTF
>TRBJ2-3|many|TRBV24-1|NA
TGTGCCACCAGTGATTTCCGGGAAGGGACAGATACGCAGTATTTT
CATSDFREGTDTQYF
>TRBJ2-2|few|TRBV12-3/TRBV12-4|NA
TGTGCCAGCAGTGGACTCGGAAACGGGGAGCTGTTTTTT
CASSGLGNGELFF
>TRBJ2-4|NA|TRBV12-3/TRBV12-4|NA
TGTGCCAGCAATCCATCGGGGCAGGGTTTAGGCAAAAACATTCAGTACTTC
CASNPSGQGLGKNIQYF
>TRBJ2-3|NA|TRBV29-1|TRBD1
TGCAGCGTTGACGGGGGGGGACAGGGGGCTCCAGATACGCAGTATTTT
CSVDGGGQGAPDTQYF
>TRBJ2-7|once|TRBV12-3/TRBV12-4|TRBD2
TGTGCCAGCTGTTTCCCATCACTAGCGGTTTGCGAGCAGTACTTC
CASCFPSLAVCEQYF
>TRBJ2-1|NA|TRBV25-1|NA
TGTGCCAGCAGTAAGGGGTCTGAGGCACATGAGCAGCTCTTC
CASSKGSEAHEQLF
>TRBJ1-4|NA|TRBV4-1|NA
TGCGCCAGCAGCCTGAGTGCAACTAATGAAAAACCGTTTTTC
CASSLSATNEKPFF
>TRBJ2-1|many|TRBV11-2|TRBD2
TGTGCCAGCAGCTTAAGCCTAGCGGTCTACAATGAGCAGTTCTTC
CASSLSLAVYNEQFF
>TRBJ1-2|many|TRBV12-3/TRBV12-4|NA
TGTGCCAGCAGTTTAGATCCAGGGTGGGGCTATGGCTACACCTTC
CASSLDPGWGYGYTF
>TRBJ1-2|NA|TRBV4-1|TRBD1
TGCGCCAGCAGCCTAAAAGAGGGTGGACAGGGAGGCTATGGCTACACCTTC
CASSLKEGGQGGYGYTF
>TRBJ2-1|few|TRBV6-1|TRBD2
TGTGCCAGCAGTACCTTACGGACTAGCGGGAGGGGCTACAATGAGCAGTTCTTC
CASSTLRTSGRGYNEQFF
>TRBJ1-5|NA|TRBV12-3/TRBV12-4|NA
TGTGCCAGCAGTTTAGCGCTGGCTGGCAATCAGCCCCAGCATTTT
CASSLALAGNQPQHF
>TRBJ2-1|few|TRBV6-1|NA
TGTGCCAGCAGTGAGAGCCGGCCTGAGGGGCAGTTCTTC
CASSESRPEGQFF
>TRBJ2-7|NA|TRBV11-2|NA
TGTGCCAGCAGCTTGACAGGCGAGCTGCACTTC
CASSLTGELHF
>TRBJ2-1|NA|TRBV12-3/TRBV12-4|NA
TGTGCCAGCAGCATTGGGCCAGACAATGAGCAGTTCTTC
CASSIGPDNEQFF